The clone carrying this T cell receptor (beta chain) showed up many times. The germline V gene encodes CDR1 MDHEN and CDR2 SYDVKM. The CDR3 consists of 13 residues. Trimming shortened V by 3 bases and J by 6 bases, and 9 bases separated the two germline ends. One entry per CDR3 protein, called by TCRdb with MiXCR from the 5' RACE reads. Among 150,000 to 200,000 distinct CDR3 sequences, 10% to 15% were seen once, and the ten largest hold approximately 11%. This sample was taken from a study of CD8 T cells in ankylosing spondylitis. This chain links TRBV28 with TRBJ2-1; D gene uncertain. This sequence was found in a female donor with ankylosing spondylitis or in good health (not recorded which). Input material: blood, either unsorted or a sorted T cell fraction (not recorded which). DNA of the CDR3: TGTGCCAGCAGTTTTAAAACTTCCAATGAGCAGTTCTTC. This encodes CASSFKTSNEQFF. Based on the CDR3 plus reference TRBV28 and TRBJ2-1, the full variable domain is DVKVTQSSRYLVKRTGEKVFLECVQDMDHENMFWYRQDPGLGLRLIYFSYDVKMKEKGDIPEGYSVSREKKERFSLILESASTNQTSMYLCASSFKTSNEQFFGPGTRLTVL.